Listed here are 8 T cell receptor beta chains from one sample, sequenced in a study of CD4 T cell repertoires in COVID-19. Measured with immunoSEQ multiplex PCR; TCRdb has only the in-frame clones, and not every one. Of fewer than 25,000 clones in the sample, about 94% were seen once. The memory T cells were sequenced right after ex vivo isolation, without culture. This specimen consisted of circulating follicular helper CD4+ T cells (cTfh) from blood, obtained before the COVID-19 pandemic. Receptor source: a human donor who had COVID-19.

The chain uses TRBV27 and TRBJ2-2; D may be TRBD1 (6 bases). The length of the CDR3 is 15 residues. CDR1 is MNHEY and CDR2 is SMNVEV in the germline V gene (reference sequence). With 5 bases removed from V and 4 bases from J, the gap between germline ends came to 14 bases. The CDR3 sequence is CASSVSGQTTGELFF. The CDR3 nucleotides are TGTGCCAGCAGTGTCTCTGGACAGACCACCGGGGAGCTGTTTTTT.

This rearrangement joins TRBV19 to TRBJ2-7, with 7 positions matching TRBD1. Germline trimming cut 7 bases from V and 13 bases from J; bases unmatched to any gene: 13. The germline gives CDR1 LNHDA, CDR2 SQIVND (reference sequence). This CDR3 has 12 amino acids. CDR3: CASTSGGGTSYF. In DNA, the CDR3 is TGTGCCAGTACCTCAGGGGGTGGGACGTCTTACTTC.

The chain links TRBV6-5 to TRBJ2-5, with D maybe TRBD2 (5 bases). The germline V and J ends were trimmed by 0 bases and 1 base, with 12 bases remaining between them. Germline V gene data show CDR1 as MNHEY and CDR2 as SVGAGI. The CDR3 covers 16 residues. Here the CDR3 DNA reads TGTGCCAGCAGTTACTCAAGCGGCAAGGGCCAAGAGACCCAGTACTTC. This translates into CASSYSSGKGQETQYF.

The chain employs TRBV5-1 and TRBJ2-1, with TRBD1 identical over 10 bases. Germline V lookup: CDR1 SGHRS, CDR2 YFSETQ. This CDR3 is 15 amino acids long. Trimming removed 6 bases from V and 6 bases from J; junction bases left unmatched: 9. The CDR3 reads CASMRGTGVGNEQFF. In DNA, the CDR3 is TGCGCCAGCATGCGGGGGACAGGGGTCGGCAATGAGCAGTTCTTC.

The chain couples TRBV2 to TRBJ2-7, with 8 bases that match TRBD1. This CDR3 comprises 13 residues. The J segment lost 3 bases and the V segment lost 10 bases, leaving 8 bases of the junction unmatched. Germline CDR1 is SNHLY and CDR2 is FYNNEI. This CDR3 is CATQQGGRYEQYF. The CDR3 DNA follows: TGTGCCACTCAACAGGGGGGTCGCTACGAGCAGTACTTC.

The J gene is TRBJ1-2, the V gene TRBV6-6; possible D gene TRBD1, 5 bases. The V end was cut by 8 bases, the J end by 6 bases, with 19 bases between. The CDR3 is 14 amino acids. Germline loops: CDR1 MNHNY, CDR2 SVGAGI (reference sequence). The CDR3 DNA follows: TGTGCCAGCCTCGCCGGTGGGGGAGGGCATGGCTACACCTTC. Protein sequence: CASLAGGGGHGYTF.

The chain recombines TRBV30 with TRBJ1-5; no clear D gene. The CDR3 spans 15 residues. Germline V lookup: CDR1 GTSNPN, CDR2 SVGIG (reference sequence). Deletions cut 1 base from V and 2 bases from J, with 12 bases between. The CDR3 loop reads CAWSAWELGNQPQHF. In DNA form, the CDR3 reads TGTGCCTGGAGTGCTTGGGAGTTGGGCAATCAGCCCCAGCATTTT.

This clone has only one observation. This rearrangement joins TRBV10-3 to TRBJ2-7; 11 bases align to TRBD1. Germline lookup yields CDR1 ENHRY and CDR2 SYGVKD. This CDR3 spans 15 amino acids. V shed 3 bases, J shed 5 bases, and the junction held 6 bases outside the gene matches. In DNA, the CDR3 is TGTGCCATCAGTGAATACCGGGACAGGGGGGACGAGCAGTACTTC. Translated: CAISEYRDRGDEQYF.